The 8 T cell receptor beta chains given below trace back to one sample, sequenced in a study of T cells in Graves' hyperthyroidism and ophthalmopathy. Amplification targeted TCR beta CDR3 regions from RNA transcripts. The HTBI primer set was used in a first-round RT-PCR of the TCR CDR3. TCRdb itself ran the multiplex PCR reads through MiXCR, one entry per CDR3 protein. The sample lists about 640,000 distinct CDR3 sequences; roughly 20% were seen once. The sequenced material came from blood. All receptors come from a man aged 30-40 years with Graves' ophthalmopathy.

In this sample, this clonotype turned up many times. The chain uses TRBV28 and TRBJ1-6, with TRBD1 as a possible D gene (5 bases). The CDR3 runs 15 residues. V gave up 1 base and J gave up 6 bases, with 10 bases separating them. The V gene's germline CDR1 is MDHEN and CDR2 SYDVKM. The CDR3 spells CASSLFRVVNSPLHF. In DNA form, the CDR3 reads TGTGCCAGCAGTTTATTCAGGGTTGTTAATTCACCCCTCCACTTT.

A few counts support this clonotype. CDR3 in DNA: TGTGCCAGCAGTTACTCGAAAGCCCCCACTTACAATGAGCAGTTCTTC. Its protein is CASSYSKAPTYNEQFF. The chain links TRBV14 to TRBJ2-1; no clear D gene. CDR3 length: 16 residues. The germline gives CDR1 SGHDN, CDR2 FVKESK. Trimming removed 6 bases from V and 4 bases from J, with 19 bases in between.

For the CDR3, the DNA is TGTGCCACCAGCCGGGACTTCGGCACAGATACGCAGTATTTT. Protein sequence: CATSRDFGTDTQYF. The chain couples TRBV24-1 to TRBJ2-3; TRBD2 is a possible D gene (6 bases). The CDR3 loop spans 14 amino acids. Per germline, CDR1 KGHDR and CDR2 SFDVKD. Between the trimmed V and J ends, which lost 7 bases and 1 base, there was a span of 11 bases.

The chain combines TRBV4-2 with TRBJ2-2, with 9 bases matching TRBD2. Germline CDR1 and CDR2: LGHNA and YNFKEQ. V was pared by 2 bases and J by 3 bases, with 10 bases of the junction left unmatched. The CDR3 is 18 amino acids. The CDR3 here is CASSQTFVAGGDTGELFF. CDR3 bases: TGTGCCAGCAGCCAAACGTTCGTGGCGGGAGGGGACACCGGGGAGCTGTTTTTT.

In this sample, this clonotype turned up many times. In nucleotides, the CDR3 is TGTGCCAGCAGCTCAAGGACTGGATCGGGACAGGGGGAGGCCTACGAGCAGTACTTC. It yields the protein CASSSRTGSGQGEAYEQYF. This sequence joins TRBV7-9 and TRBJ2-7, with 11 bases fitting TRBD1. Germline CDR1 and CDR2: SEHNR and FQNEAQ (reference sequence). There are 19 residues in the CDR3. V was clipped by 4 bases and J by 2 bases; unmatched bases: 16.

This clonotype was counted a few times. The genes are TRBV24-1 and TRBJ2-3, with TRBD1 identical over 8 bases. CDR3 length equals 16 residues. Germline CDR1 and CDR2: KGHDR and SFDVKD. V gave up 3 bases and J gave up 2 bases; unmatched junction bases: 6. CDR3 coding DNA: TGTGCCACCAGTGATGGACAGGGACAGATCACAGATACGCAGTATTTT. It specifies CATSDGQGQITDTQYF.

In its sample, this clonotype was seen many times. The chain has TRBV7-2 and TRBJ2-1; tentatively, D is TRBD2 (5 bases). The CDR3 covers 13 residues. V lost 6 bases and J lost 4, with 10 bases in between. CDR1 and CDR2 from the germline V gene are SGHTA and FQGNSA. In DNA form, the CDR3 reads TGTGCCAGCAGGGACGGGAAATACAATGAGCAGTTCTTC. This encodes CASRDGKYNEQFF.

This clonotype has ten or more counts. The gene calls are TRBV12-3 or TRBV12-4 and TRBJ2-7; tentatively, D is TRBD1 or TRBD2 (5 bases each). CDR3 size: 15 residues. The V gene lost 6 bases and the J gene lost 0 bases, with 15 bases spanning the gap. CDR3 DNA sequence: TGTGCCAGCAGCCCGGGACGGGGAAGCTCCTACGAGCAGTACTTC. Its translation is CASSPGRGSSYEQYF.